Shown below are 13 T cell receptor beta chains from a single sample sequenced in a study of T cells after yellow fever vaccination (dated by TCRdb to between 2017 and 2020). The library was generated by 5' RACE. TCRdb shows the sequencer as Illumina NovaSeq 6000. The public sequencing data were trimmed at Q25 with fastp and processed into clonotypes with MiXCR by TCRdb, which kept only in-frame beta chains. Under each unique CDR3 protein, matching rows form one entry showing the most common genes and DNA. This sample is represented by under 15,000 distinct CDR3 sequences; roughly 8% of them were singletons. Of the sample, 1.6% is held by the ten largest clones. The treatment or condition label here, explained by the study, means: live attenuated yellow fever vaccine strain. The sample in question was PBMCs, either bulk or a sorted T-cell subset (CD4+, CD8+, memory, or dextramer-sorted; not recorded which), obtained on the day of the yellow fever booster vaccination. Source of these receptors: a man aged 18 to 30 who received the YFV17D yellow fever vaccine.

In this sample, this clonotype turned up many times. CDR3 in amino acids: CASMVGGGAFEQYF. The CDR3 DNA reads as TGTGCCAGCATGGTCGGCGGGGGGGCCTTCGAGCAGTACTTC. The V and J genes are TRBV7-2 and TRBJ2-7, with 9 bases identical to TRBD2. V trimming: 7 bases; J trimming: 6 bases; junction bases outside the gene matches: 10. CDR3 length equals 14 residues. Germline V CDR1 and CDR2: SGHTA, FQGNSA.

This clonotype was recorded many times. As DNA, the CDR3 is TGCGCCAGCAGCCTAGACAGGACAGGGACTTATAATGAAAAACTGTTTTTT. Amino acid sequence: CASSLDRTGTYNEKLFF. The chain links TRBV4-3 to TRBJ1-4, with 8 bases lining up with TRBD1. This CDR3 spans 17 amino acids. CDR1 and CDR2 (germline): LGHNA, YSLEER. With 4 bases clipped from V and 4 bases from J, the junction kept 11 bases outside the gene matches.

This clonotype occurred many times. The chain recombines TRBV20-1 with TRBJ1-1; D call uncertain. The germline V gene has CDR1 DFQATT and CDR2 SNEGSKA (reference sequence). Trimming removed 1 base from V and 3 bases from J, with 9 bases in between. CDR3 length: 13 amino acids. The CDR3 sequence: CSARAGFDTEAFF. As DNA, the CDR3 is TGCAGTGCTAGAGCGGGGTTTGACACTGAAGCTTTCTTT.

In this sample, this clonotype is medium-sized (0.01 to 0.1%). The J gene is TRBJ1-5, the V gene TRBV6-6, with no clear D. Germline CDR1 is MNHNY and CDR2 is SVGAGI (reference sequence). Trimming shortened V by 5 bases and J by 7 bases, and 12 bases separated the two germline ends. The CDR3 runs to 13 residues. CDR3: CASSRRTGQPQHF. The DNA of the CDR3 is TGTGCCAGCAGTCGGAGGACGGGGCAGCCCCAGCATTTT.

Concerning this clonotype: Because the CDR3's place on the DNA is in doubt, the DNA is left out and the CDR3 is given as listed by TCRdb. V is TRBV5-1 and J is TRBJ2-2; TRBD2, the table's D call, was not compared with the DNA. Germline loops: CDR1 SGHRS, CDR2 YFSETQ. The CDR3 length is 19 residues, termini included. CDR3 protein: CASSLGSFSRGVAPGSCFF.

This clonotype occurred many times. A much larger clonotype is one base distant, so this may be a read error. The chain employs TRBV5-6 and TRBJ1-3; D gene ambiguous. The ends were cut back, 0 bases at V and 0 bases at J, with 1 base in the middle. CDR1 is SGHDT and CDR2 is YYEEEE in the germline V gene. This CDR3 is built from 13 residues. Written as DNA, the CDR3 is TGTGCCAGCAGCTTGGTCTCTGGAAACACCATATATTTT. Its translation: CASSLVSGNTIYF.

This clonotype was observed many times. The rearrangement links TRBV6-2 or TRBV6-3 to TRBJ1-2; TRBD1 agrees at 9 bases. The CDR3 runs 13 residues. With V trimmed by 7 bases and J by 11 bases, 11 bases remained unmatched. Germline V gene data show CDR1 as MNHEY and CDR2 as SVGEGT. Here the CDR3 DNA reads TGTGCCAGCACCCCCTCGGGGACAGGGCGGTACACCTTC. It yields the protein CASTPSGTGRYTF.

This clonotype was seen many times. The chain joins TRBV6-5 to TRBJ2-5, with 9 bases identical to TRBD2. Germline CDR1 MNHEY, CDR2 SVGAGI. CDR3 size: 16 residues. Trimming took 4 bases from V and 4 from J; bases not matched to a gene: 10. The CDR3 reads CASSSQAGGERETQYF. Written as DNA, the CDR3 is TGTGCCAGCAGTTCCCAAGCGGGGGGAGAAAGAGAGACCCAGTACTTC.

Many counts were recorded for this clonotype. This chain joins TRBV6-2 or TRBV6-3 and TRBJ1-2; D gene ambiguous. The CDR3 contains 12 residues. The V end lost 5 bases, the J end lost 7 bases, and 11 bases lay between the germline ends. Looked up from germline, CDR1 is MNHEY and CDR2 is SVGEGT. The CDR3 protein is CASSAYRVGYTF. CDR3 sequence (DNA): TGTGCCAGCAGTGCTTACCGGGTTGGCTACACCTTC.

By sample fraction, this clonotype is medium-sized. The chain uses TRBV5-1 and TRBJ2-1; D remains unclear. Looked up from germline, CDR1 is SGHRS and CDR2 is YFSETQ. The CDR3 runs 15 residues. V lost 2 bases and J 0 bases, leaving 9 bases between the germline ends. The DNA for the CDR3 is TGCGCCAGCAGCTTCCAGGACCTCTCCTACAATGAGCAGTTCTTC. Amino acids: CASSFQDLSYNEQFF.

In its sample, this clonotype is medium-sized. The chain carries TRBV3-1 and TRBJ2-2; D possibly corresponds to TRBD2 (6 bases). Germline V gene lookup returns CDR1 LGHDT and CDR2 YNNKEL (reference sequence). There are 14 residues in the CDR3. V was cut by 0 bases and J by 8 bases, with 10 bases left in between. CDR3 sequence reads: CASSQEGGPGELFF. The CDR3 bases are TGTGCCAGCAGCCAAGAGGGGGGACCGGGGGAGCTGTTTTTT.

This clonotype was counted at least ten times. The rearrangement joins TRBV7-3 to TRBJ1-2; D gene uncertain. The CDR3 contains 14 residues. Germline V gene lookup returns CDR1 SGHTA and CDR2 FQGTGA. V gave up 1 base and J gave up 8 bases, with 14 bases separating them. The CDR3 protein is CASSLRGRPGGYTF. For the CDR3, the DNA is TGTGCCAGCAGCTTAAGGGGAAGGCCTGGAGGCTACACCTTC.

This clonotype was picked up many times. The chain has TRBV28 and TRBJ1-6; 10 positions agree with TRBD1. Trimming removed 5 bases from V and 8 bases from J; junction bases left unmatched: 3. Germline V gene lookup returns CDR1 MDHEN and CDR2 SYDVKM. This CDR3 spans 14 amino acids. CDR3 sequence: CASSTTGGYSPLHF. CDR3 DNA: TGTGCCAGCAGTACGACAGGGGGCTATTCACCCCTCCACTTT.